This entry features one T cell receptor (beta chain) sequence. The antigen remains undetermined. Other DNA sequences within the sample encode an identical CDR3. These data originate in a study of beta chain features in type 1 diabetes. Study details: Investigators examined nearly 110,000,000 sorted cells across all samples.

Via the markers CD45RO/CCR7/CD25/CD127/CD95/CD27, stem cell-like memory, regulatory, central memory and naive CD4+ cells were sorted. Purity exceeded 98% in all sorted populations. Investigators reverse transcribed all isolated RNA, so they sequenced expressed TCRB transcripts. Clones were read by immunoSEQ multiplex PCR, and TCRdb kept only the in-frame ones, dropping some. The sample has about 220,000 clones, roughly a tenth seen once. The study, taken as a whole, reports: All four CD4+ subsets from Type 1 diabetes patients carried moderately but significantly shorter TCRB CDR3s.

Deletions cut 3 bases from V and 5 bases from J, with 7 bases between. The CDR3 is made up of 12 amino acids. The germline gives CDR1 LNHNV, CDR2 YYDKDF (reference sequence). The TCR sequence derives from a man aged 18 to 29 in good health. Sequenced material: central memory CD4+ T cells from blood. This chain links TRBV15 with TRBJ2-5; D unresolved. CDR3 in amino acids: CATSSARETQYF. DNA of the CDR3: TGTGCCACCAGCAGCGCCCGGGAGACCCAGTACTTC.